The present TCR beta chain was sequenced within a study of beta chain features in type 1 diabetes. Study results and limitations: Amplification by PCR could prefer shorter templates, with the same effect in patients and controls. People with Type 1 diabetes carried modestly yet significantly shorter TCRB CDR3s in all four CD4+ subsets.

One heparinised blood draw averaging about 110 mL was given by each donor. Sorting of CD4+ naive, central memory, regulatory and stem cell-like memory cells was performed via CD45RO/CCR7/CD25/CD127/CD95/CD27. This clone came up a few times. Its target is not known. Investigators reverse transcribed all isolated RNA, so they sequenced expressed TCRB transcripts. An average about 3.6 million reads came from naive, central memory and regulatory T cell samples. The repertoire was sequenced with immunoSEQ multiplex PCR; TCRdb's copy has only in-frame clones and lacks some. Of 350,000 to 400,000 clones listed, around an eighth were seen once; the top ten hold around 0.01%. Trimming at V came to 6 bases and at J to 5 bases, leaving 15 bases not matched to a gene. The CDR3 extends over 16 amino acids. Germline values: CDR1 LNHDA, CDR2 SQIVND (reference sequence).

The V and J genes are TRBV19 and TRBJ1-2; 7 bases map to TRBD1. The sequence was collected from a young woman with type 1 diabetes. The sequenced sample was naive CD4+ T cells from blood. CDR3 bases: TGTGCCAGTAGAGGACAGGCGCCATTCCCTCAATATGGCTACACCTTC. Protein: CASRGQAPFPQYGYTF.